The present TCR beta chain was sequenced within a study of shared clonotypes between healthy human individuals (dated by TCRdb to the early 2020s). Background on the whole study: The cohort comprised two women and a few men aged 18 to 49 years. For each donor, CD4 naive and CD4 memory were each given three plates, CD8 naive was given two plates, and CD8 memory was given one plate. To estimate repertoire size and how much clonotype sharing occurs between individuals, the study deeply sequenced the blood TCR repertoires of roughly 5 healthy adults. To increase sequencing depth and limit assay-specific biases, TCR repertoire library preparation and sequencing were carried out by different laboratories using diverse techniques. Leukapheresis yielded between about 0.85 and 9.5 billion PBMCs per donor.

Remarks on this clone: Which antigen it targets is not known. No quality values exist for individual bases; no much larger clone is one base distant.

For the CD8 naive samples, CD45RO-negative cells were positively selected for CCR7, yielding a CD45RA+CCR7+ population from which TemRA cells were excluded. Healthy HIV-negative adults with no recently reported acute infections or vaccinations were included as donors. Every donor was a Caucasian adult living in Nashville, Tennessee, USA. Blood was obtained by leukapheresis, after which PBMCs were separated by Ficoll-Histopaque density gradient centrifugation and cryopreserved in liquid nitrogen vapor phase. Analytical flow cytometry was used to check the purity and quantity of every magnetically sorted T cell population. Each sorted fraction had its genomic DNA isolated and then quantified by UV absorbance on a Nanodrop 2000c. What the study reported, not specific to this receptor: Only blood was sampled, and tissue TCR repertoires likely differ from those in blood. Incomplete sequencing was indicated by rarefaction of sorted-subset datasets, despite the large sequencing depth. Based on pairwise subsampling, the degree of clonotype sharing among donors was expected to be affected by sequencing depth. The genetic and exposure-history diversity represented was limited by the small number of donors. Clonotypes shared by all four sorted-subset donors showed higher generation probabilities than non-shared clonotypes. Naive subsets generally had larger estimated clonotype richness than memory subsets did. Sharing across four donors was observed for 5% to 6.5% of naive CD4, 3% to 3.5% of naive CD8, over 2% of memory CD4, and around 0.4% of memory CD8 clonotypes.

TCR CDR3 regions were amplified from genomic DNA by multiplex PCR using the deep immunoSEQ assay. Extracted genomic DNA from each cell subset was distributed evenly across all wells of several immunoSEQ 96-well plates, and each plate was treated as a replicate. Each replicate PCR for sorted subsets received 200 ng genomic DNA, equal to roughly 29,000 T cell genomes. The purified libraries were quantified using a Qubit 3.0 fluorometer, sized with a Bioanalyzer 2100, and then quantified again using the KAPA Library Quantification kit. Each immunoSEQ 96-well plate was sequenced on its own single-read 150-cycle Illumina NextSeq 550 flow cell. Regarding the original processing steps: Because the immunoSEQ output held only junctional sequences and lacked quality scores, the filtering could not match the filtering applied to full-length reads. To assign V/J genes and CDR3, sequences were annotated against IMGT germline references using PyIR, a Python wrapper for IgBLAST v1.9. Reads were filtered out if the reads had weak V/J assignments (E-value above 1e-6), no CDR3, stop codons, out-of-frame junctions, or ambiguous translated residues. V3J clonotypes were defined as sequences sharing the same inferred V gene, J gene, and CDR3 amino acid sequence. Percentage overlap between repertoires was computed as shared unique clonotypes divided by the size of the smaller repertoire. Richness of each repertoire was evaluated using RTK rarefaction, the Chao1 estimator, and Recon v2.1 estimates of unobserved clonotypes. Generation probabilities for all TCRbeta clonotypes obtained by the gDNA method from several donors were computed using OLGA. This immuneACCESS table, as held by TCRdb, lists in-frame sequences with V and J called but not all clones. Of the missing ones, under half trace to an unresolved V gene in checked studies; the others have no known cause. V and J calls and clone size are copied from that table; D and trimming were computed from the DNA. Present in this sample are more than 2 million clones, over 85% of which were seen just once. 0.85% to 1.3% of the sample belongs to the ten largest clones.

The germline V gene encodes CDR1 SGDLS and CDR2 YYNGEE. Compared with germline, V lacks 4 bases and J lacks 4 bases; bases without a gene match: 8. CDR3 length: 17 amino acids, cysteine to phenylalanine. Solely the CDR3 DNA is kept, with 51 bases framed from the first base. The chain couples TRBV9 to TRBJ2-1; 13 junctional bases match TRBD2. The source of this sequence is a man aged 18 to 30 in good health. Sequencing was performed on naive CD8+ T cells sorted from blood. The intended sense of this specimen's cell subset or site label: CD45RA+CCR7+. The sequenced DNA: TGTGCCAGCAGCAGACGGACTAGCGGGGGAGCATACAATGAGCAGTTCTTC. This yields the protein CASSRRTSGGAYNEQFF.